Listed here is a single T cell receptor (beta chain). Data came from immunoSEQ multiplex PCR; TCRdb stores just in-frame clones and leaves some out. The top ten hold approximately 1.6% of the sample, which has about 400,000 clones, 92% seen once. Treatment in this sample: some 20 received Ad26.COV2.S at low or high dose, single or two shots; about 5 received placebo; per-sample allocation not given. Sample collection was performed on day 63 after the first vaccine or placebo injection. The sample is drawn from a study of Ad26.COV2.S vaccination and SARS-CoV-2 variants. The CDR3 consists of 14 residues. Germline V gene lookup returns CDR1 MNHNS and CDR2 SASEGT. With 3 bases removed from V and 4 bases from J, the gap between germline ends came to 12 bases.

The starting material was peripheral blood, obtained in a trial of Ad26.COV2.S vaccine versus placebo. V usage is TRBV6-1 and J usage is TRBJ1-1; possible D gene TRBD1, 5 bases. The receptor was isolated from a person aged 18-60 years who received the Ad26.COV2.S COVID-19 vaccine or a placebo. CDR3 coding DNA: TGTGCCAGCAGTGATCGGGGGGGGGTCACTGAAGCTTTCTTT. It specifies CASSDRGGVTEAFF.